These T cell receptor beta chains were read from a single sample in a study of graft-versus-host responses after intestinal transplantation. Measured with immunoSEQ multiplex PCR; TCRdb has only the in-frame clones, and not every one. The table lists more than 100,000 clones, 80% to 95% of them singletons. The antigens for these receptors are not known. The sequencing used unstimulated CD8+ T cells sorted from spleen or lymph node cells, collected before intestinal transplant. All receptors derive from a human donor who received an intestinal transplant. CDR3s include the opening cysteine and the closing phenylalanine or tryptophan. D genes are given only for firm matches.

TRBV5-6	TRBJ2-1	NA	TGTGCCAGCAGCTTGTTCGTCGCGGGGCTTCAGGACAATGAGCAGTTCTTC	CASSLFVAGLQDNEQFF
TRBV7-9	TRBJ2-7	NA	TGTGCCAGCAGCCAACCGAGCTCCTACGAGCAGTACTTC	CASSQPSSYEQYF
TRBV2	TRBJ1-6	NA	TGTGCCAGCAGCCAAGTTTATAATTCACCCCTCCACTTT	CASSQVYNSPLHF
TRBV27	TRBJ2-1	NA	TGTGCCACCCGAGTTTTGTCAGGGGTGAATGAGCAGTTCTTC	CATRVLSGVNEQFF
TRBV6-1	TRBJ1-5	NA	TGTGCCAGCAGTGGTAGGGTTACCATTCCTTATAGCAATCAGCCCCAGCATTTT	CASSGRVTIPYSNQPQHF
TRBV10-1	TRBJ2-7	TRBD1	TGCGCCAGCAGTGATAATTCCGGGACAGGGGGATACGAGCAGTACTTC	CASSDNSGTGGYEQYF
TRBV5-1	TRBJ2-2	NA	TGCGCCAGCGGGTACACCGGGGAGCTGTTTTTT	CASGYTGELFF
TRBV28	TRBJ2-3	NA	TGTGCCAGCAGTTTGACTCTAGCGACCACAGATACGCAGTATTTT	CASSLTLATTDTQYF
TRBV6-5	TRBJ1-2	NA	TGTGCCAGCAGCTCTTTCTTAGAGAACTATGGCTACACCTTC	CASSSFLENYGYTF
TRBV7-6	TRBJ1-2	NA	TGTGCCAGCAGCATAGGGGGAAGTGGATATGGCTACACCTTC	CASSIGGSGYGYTF
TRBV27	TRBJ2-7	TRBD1	TGTGCCAGCAGCTTACAGGGGAACGAGCAGTACTTC	CASSLQGNEQYF
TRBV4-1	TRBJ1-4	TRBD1	TGCGCCAGCAGCCCCCGGGACAGGGTAGGTGAAAAACTGTTTTTT	CASSPRDRVGEKLFF
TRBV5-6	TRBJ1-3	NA	TGTGCCAGCAGCCCCGTAGGGACGACTGGAAGCACCATATATTTT	CASSPVGTTGSTIYF
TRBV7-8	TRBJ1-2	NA	TGTGCCAGCAGCTTGGGGGCGGGGGCTGGCTATGGCTACACCTTC	CASSLGAGAGYGYTF
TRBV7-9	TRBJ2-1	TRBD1	TGTGCCAGCAGCTCAGGGACAGCAGAGCAGTTCTTC	CASSSGTAEQFF